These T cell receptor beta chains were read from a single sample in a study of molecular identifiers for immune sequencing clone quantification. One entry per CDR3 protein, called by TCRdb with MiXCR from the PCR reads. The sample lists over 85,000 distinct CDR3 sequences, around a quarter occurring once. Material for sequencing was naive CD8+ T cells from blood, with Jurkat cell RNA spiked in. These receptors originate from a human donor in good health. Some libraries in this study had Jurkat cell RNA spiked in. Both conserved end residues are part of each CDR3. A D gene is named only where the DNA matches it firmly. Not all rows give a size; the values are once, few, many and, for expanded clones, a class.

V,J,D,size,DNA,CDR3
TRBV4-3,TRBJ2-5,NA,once,TGCGCCAGCAGCCAAGACTGGAGGGGAGCAGAGCCCCAGTACTTC,CASSQDWRGAEPQYF
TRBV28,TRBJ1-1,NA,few,TGTGCCGGCAGTTTAGGGCTGGCCAGGGGCGAGACTGAAGCTTTCTTT,CAGSLGLARGETEAFF
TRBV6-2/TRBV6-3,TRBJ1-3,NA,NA,TGTGCCAGCAGTTACGGGCCAGGACTCTCTGGAAACACCATATATTTT,CASSYGPGLSGNTIYF
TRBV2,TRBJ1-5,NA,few,TGTGCCAGCAGTGAAGCAGGGGCTCTGGGCAATCAGCCCCAGCATTTT,CASSEAGALGNQPQHF
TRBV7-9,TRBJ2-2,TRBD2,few,TGTGCCAGCAGCCATGTCGGTGGTAGCGGGAGGAACACCGGGGAGCTGTTTTTT,CASSHVGGSGRNTGELFF
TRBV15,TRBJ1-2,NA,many,TGTGCCACCAGCAGAGATCAAACCGCTAAAGGCTACACCTTC,CATSRDQTAKGYTF
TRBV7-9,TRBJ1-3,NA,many,TGTGCCAGCAGCTCAACTACTTCTGGAAACACCATATATTTT,CASSSTTSGNTIYF
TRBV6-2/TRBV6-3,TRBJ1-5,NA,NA,TGTGCCAGCAGTTACTCGGGCAGAAAGTACAATCAGCCCCAGCATTTT,CASSYSGRKYNQPQHF
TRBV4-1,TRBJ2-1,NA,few,TGCGCCAGCAGCCAACGGGACTACAATGAGCAGTTCTTC,CASSQRDYNEQFF
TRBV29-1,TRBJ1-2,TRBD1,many,TGCAGCGTTGAAGATGGAGGGGGCGGCTACACCTTC,CSVEDGGGGYTF
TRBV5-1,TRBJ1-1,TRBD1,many,TGCGCCAGCAGCTCCACAGGGGGCGCGAACACTGAAGCTTTCTTT,CASSSTGGANTEAFF
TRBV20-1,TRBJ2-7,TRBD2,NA,TGCAGTGCCGTACTAGCGGGAGGGCCCCACGAGCAGTACTTC,CSAVLAGGPHEQYF
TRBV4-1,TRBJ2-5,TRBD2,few,TGCGCCAGCAGCCAAGGGGTACTAGCGGGGGAAGAGACCCAGTACTTC,CASSQGVLAGEETQYF
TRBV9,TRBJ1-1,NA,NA,TGTGCCAGCAGCGTAAAGGCCGATAGGGGAGGGGAGGCGGTGAACACTGAAGCTTTCTTT,CASSVKADRGGEAVNTEAFF
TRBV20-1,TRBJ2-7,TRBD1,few,TGCAGTGCTAGAGGGACAGGGGGCTACGAGCAGTACTTC,CSARGTGGYEQYF
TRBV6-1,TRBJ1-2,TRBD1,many,TGTGCCAGCAGTGAAATCTGGGAACAGGGGGTTCACTATGGCTACACCTTC,CASSEIWEQGVHYGYTF
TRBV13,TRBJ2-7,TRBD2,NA,TGTGCCAGCAGCCTAAGTACGACCCGGGGGACTAGCGGGATCTTCGGACGCTACGAGCAGTACTTC,CASSLSTTRGTSGIFGRYEQYF
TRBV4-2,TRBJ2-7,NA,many,TGTGCCAGCAGCCCCGGGGATTTCCAAGTGGGGTACGGGTACGAGCAGTACTTC,CASSPGDFQVGYGYEQYF
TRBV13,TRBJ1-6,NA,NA,TGTGCCAGCAGCTTTGGACGGAATAATTCACCCCCCCACTTT,CASSFGRNNSPPHF
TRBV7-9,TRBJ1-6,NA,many,TGTGCCAGCAGCCCGACAGGCGGGAATTCACCCCTCCACTTT,CASSPTGGNSPLHF
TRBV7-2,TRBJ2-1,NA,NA,TGTGCCAGCAGCTTTTTAGTTTCCCTACCTTCCTACAATGAGCAGTTCTTC,CASSFLVSLPSYNEQFF
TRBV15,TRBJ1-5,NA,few,TGTGCCACCAGCAAAGATGGGCTTTTTCAGGGCTGGGGTCAGCCCCAGCATTTT,CATSKDGLFQGWGQPQHF
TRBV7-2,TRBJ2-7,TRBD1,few,TGTGCCAGCAGCTTAGAGGGGACAGTCTCCTACGAGCAGTACTTC,CASSLEGTVSYEQYF
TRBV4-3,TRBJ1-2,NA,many,TGCGCCAGCAGCCAAGATCGGGAGGGTAACTATGGCTACACCTTC,CASSQDREGNYGYTF
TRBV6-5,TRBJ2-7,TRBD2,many,TGTGCCAGCAGTTACTCGATTGTAGCGGGGGGTAAATACGAGCAGTACTTC,CASSYSIVAGGKYEQYF
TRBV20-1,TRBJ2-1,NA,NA,TGCAGTGCCAGTGGGGCGGGCCTCTCGTACAATGAGCAGTTCTTC,CSASGAGLSYNEQFF
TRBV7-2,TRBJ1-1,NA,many,TGTGCCAGCAGCTTAGTGCCGGGGGACCTAGGCACTATCATTAACACTGAAGCTTTCTTT,CASSLVPGDLGTIINTEAFF
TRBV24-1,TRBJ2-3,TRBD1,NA,TGTGCCACCAGCCCGACAGGGTCAGATACGCAGTATTTT,CATSPTGSDTQYF
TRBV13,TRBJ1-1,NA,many,TGTGCCAGCAGCAAGACCGCCCCTGAAGCTTTCTTT,CASSKTAPEAFF
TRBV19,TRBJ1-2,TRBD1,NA,TGTGCCAGTAGCAGACAGGGGTTTGCCTACACCTTC,CASSRQGFAYTF
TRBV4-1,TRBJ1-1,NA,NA,TGCGCCAGCAGCCCAGGGATTATTGGACAGATGAACACTGAAGCTTTCTTT,CASSPGIIGQMNTEAFF
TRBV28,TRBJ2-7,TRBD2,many,TGTGCCAGCAGTTCACCTATAGCGGGGGCCCACTCCTACGAGCAGTACTTC,CASSSPIAGAHSYEQYF
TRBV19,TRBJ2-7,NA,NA,TGTGCCAGTAGTATTGGAGGGAGTCGCTACGAGCAGTACTTC,CASSIGGSRYEQYF
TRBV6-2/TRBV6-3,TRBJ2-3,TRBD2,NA,TGTGCCAGCAGTTACTATCGGCTAGCGGGAACACTCACAGATACGCTGTATTTT,CASSYYRLAGTLTDTLYF
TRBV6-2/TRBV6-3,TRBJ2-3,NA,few,TGTGCCAGAATGACAGGGACTAGCACAGATACGCAGTATTTT,CARMTGTSTDTQYF
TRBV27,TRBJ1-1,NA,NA,TGTGCCAGCAGTCCTGGGTATAGTGCGGGACCGAAGGCTGAAGCTTTCTTT,CASSPGYSAGPKAEAFF
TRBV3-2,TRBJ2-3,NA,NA,TGTGCCAGCAGCCAAAAAGGACTAGCGGGGGCAACAGATACGCAGTATTTT,CASSQKGLAGATDTQYF
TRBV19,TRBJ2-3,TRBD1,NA,TGTGCCAGTAGTATAGTAGGACAGGCAGCAGATACGCAGTATTTT,CASSIVGQAADTQYF
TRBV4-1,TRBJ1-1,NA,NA,TGCGCCAGCAGCCGTAGTTACGGATCCACTGAAGCTTTCTTT,CASSRSYGSTEAFF
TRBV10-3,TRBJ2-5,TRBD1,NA,TGTGCCATCAGTGATTTGGGGGTATTGGGACAGGGCCCCCCGGAGCCCCAGTACTTC,CAISDLGVLGQGPPEPQYF